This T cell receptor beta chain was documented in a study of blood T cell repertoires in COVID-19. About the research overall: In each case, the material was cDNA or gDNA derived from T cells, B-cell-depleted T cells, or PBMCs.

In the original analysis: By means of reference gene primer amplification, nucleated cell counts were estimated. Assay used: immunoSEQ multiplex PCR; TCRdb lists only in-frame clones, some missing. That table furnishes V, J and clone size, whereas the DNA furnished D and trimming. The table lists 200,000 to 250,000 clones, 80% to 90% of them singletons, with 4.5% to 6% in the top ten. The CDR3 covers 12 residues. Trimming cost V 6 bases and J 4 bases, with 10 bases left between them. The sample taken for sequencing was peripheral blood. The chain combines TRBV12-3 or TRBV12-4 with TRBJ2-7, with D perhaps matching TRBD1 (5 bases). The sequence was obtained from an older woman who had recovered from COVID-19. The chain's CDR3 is CASSDSRYEQYF. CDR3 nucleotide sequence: TGTGCCAGCAGCGACAGCCGGTACGAGCAGTACTTC.